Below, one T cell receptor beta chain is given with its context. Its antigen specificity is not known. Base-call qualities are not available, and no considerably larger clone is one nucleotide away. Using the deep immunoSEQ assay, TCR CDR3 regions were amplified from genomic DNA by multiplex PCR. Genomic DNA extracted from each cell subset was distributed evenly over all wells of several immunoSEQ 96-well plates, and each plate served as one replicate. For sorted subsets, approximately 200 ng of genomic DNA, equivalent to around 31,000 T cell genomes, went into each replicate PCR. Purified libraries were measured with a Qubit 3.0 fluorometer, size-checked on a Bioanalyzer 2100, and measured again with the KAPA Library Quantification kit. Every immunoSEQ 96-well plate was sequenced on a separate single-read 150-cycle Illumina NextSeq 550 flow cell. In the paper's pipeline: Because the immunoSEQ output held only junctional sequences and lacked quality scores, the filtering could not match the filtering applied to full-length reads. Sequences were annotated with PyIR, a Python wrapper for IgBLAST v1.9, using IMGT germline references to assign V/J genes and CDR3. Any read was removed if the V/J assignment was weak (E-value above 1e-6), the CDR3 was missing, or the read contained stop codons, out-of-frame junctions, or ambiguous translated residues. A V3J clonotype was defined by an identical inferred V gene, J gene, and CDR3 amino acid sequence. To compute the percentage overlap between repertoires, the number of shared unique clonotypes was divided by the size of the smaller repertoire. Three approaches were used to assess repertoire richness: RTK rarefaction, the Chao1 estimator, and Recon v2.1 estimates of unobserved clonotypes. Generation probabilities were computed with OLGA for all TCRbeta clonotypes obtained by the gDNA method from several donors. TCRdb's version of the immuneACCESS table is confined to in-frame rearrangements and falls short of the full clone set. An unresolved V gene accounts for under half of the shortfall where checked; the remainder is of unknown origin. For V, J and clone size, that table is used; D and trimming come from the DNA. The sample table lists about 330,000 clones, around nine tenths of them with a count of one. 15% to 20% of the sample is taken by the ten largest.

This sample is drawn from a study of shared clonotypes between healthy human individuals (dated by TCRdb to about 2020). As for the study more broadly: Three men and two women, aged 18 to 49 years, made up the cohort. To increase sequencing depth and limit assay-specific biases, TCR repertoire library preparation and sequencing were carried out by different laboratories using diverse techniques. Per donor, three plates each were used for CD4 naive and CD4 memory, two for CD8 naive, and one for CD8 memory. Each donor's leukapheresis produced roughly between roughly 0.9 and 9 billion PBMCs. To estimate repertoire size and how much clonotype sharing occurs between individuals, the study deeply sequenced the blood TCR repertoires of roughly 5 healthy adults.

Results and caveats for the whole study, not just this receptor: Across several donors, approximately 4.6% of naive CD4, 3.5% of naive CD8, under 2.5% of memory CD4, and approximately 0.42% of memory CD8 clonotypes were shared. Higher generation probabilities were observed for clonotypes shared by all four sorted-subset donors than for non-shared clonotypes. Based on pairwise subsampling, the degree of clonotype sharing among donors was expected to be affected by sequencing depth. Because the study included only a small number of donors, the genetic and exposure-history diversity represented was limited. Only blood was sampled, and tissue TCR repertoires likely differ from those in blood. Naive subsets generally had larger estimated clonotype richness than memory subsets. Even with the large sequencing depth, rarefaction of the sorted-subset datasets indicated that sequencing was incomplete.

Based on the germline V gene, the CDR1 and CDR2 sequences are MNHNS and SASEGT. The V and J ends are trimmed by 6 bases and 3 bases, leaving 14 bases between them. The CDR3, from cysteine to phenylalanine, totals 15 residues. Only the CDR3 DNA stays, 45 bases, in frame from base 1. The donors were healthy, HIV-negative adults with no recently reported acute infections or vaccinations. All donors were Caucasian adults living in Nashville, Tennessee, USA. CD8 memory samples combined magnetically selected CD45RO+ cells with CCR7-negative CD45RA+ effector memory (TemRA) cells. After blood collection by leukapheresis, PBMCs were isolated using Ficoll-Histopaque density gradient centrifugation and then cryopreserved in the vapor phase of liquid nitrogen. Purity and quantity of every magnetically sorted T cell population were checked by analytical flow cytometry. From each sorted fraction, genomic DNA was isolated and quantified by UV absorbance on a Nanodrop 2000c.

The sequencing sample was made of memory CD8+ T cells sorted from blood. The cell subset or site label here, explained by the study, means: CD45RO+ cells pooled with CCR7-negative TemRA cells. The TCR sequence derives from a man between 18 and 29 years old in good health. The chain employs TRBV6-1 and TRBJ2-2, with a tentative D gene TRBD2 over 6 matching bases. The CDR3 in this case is CASRSSSEYTGELFF. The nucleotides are TGTGCCAGCAGGTCGTCTAGCGAGTACACCGGGGAGCTGTTTTTT.